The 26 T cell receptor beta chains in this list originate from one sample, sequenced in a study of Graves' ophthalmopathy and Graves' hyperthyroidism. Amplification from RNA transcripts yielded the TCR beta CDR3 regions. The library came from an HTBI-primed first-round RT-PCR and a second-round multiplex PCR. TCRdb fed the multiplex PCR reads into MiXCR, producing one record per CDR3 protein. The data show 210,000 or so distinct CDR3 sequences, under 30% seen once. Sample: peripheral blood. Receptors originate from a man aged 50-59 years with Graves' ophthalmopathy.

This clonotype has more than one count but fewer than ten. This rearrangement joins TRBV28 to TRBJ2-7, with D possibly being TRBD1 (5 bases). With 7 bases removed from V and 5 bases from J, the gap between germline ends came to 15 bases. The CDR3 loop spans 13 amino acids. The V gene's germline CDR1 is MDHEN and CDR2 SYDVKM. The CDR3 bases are TGTGCCAGCACCAATAGGGGTGTGCACGAGCAGTACTTC. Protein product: CASTNRGVHEQYF.

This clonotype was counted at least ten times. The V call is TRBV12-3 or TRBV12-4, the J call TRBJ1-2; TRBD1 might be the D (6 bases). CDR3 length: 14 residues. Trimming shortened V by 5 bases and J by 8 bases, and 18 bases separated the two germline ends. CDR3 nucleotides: TGTGCCAGCAGTACCCTACAGGGTAGAGGCGGCTACACCTTC. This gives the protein CASSTLQGRGGYTF.

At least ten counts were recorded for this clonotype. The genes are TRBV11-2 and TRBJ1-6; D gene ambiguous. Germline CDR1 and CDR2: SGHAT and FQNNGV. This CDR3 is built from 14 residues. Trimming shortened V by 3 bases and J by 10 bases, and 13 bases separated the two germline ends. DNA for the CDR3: TGTGCCAGCAGCTTTCGGCAAGGAACATCACCCCTCCACTTT. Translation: CASSFRQGTSPLHF.

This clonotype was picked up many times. The CDR3 loop reads CASSYSGLAVNEQYF. CDR3 bases: TGTGCCAGCAGTTACTCGGGACTAGCGGTCAACGAGCAGTACTTC. The chain joins TRBV6-5 to TRBJ2-7; 11 nucleotides match TRBD2. In germline, CDR1 is MNHEY, CDR2 SVGAGI. CDR3 length equals 15 residues. V shed 0 bases, J shed 5 bases, and the junction held 3 bases outside the gene matches.

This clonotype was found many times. This CDR3 is CASSFSQGIQSYEQYF. CDR3 DNA sequence: TGTGCCAGCAGTTTCTCACAGGGGATTCAGTCCTACGAGCAGTACTTC. The chain employs TRBV12-3 or TRBV12-4 and TRBJ2-7; the match to TRBD1 covers 7 bases. J gave up 1 base and V 3 bases, and 9 bases lay outside the gene matches. The CDR3 totals 16 residues.

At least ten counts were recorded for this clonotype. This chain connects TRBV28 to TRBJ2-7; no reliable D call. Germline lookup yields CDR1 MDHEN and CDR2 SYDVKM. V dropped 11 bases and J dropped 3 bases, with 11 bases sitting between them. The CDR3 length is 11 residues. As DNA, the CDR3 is TGTGCCCCCTCCACCGTCTACGAGCAGTACTTC. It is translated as CAPSTVYEQYF.

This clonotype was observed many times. CDR3 region: CATSREGFYEQYF. The CDR3 region has the DNA TGTGCCACCAGCAGAGAGGGATTCTACGAGCAGTACTTC. The chain uses TRBV15 and TRBJ2-7; the D is unclear. The ends were cut back, 0 bases at V and 3 bases at J, with 6 bases in the middle. The length of the CDR3 is 13 residues. The germline gives CDR1 LNHNV, CDR2 YYDKDF (reference sequence). The complete variable domain, with remaining parts taken from reference TRBV15 and TRBJ2-7, reads DAMVIQNPRYQVTQFGKPVTLSCSQTLNHNVMYWYQQKSSQAPKLLFHYYDKDFNNEADTPDNFQSRRPNTSFCFLDIRSPGLGDTAMYLCATSREGFYEQYFGPGTRLTVT.

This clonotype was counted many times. The CDR3 region is CSVDDRRRETQYF. CDR3 DNA: TGCAGCGTTGATGACAGGCGACGGGAGACCCAGTACTTC. This chain joins TRBV29-1 and TRBJ2-5; D may be TRBD1 (6 bases). The CDR3 has 13 residues. Looked up from germline, CDR1 is SQVTM and CDR2 is ANQGSEA. V was shortened by 3 bases and J by 5 bases, with 13 bases between the two germline ends.

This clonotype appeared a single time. This CDR3 is CSAGMGVAAFF. In DNA form, the CDR3 reads TGCAGTGCTGGGATGGGGGTAGCAGCTTTCTTT. J is TRBJ1-1 and V is TRBV20-1; maybe TRBD1 (5 bases). The CDR3 loop spans 11 amino acids. The germline V gene has CDR1 DFQATT and CDR2 SNEGSKA (reference sequence). V was clipped by 5 bases and J by 10 bases, with 14 bases between them.

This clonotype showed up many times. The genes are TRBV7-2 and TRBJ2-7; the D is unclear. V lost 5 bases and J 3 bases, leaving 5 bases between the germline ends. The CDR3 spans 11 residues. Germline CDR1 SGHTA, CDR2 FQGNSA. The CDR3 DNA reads TGTGCCAGCAGCCCTCACTACGAGCAGTACTTC. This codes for CASSPHYEQYF.

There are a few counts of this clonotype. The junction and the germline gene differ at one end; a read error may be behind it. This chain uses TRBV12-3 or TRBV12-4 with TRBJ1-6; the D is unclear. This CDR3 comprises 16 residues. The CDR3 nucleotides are TGTGCCAGCAGTCCCCGCGGCGGCTCCGATAATTCACCCCTCCACTTT. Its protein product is CASSPRGGSDNSPLHF.

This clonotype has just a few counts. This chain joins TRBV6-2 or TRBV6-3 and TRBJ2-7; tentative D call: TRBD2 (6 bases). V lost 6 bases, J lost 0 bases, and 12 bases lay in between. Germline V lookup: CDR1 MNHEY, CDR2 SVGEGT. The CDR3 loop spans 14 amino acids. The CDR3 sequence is CASRPGGVSYEQYF. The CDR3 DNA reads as TGTGCCAGCAGACCCGGCGGGGTCTCCTACGAGCAGTACTTC.

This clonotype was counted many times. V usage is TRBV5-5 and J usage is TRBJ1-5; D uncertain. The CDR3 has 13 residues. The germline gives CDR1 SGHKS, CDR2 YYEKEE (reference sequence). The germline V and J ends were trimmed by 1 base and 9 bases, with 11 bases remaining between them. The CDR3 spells CASSLSDKSPQHF. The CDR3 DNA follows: TGTGCCAGCAGCTTGAGTGATAAATCGCCCCAGCATTTT.

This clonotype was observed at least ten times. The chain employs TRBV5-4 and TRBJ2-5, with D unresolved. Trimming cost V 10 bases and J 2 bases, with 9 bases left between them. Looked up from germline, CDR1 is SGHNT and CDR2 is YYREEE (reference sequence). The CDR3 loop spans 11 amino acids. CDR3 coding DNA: TGTGCCGGCGGTGGACAAGAGACCCAGTACTTC. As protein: CAGGGQETQYF. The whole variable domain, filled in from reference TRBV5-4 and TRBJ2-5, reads ETGVTQSPTHLIKTRGQQVTLRCSSQSGHNTVSWYQQALGQGPQFIFQYYREEENGRGNFPPRFSGLQFPNYSSELNVNALELDDSALYLCAGGGQETQYFGPGTRLLVL.

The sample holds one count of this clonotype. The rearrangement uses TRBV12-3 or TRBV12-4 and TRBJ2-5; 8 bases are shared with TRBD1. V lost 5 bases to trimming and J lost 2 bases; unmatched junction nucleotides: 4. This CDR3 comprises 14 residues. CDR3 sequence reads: CASSTGQGQETQYF. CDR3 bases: TGTGCCAGCAGTACCGGACAGGGTCAAGAGACCCAGTACTTC.

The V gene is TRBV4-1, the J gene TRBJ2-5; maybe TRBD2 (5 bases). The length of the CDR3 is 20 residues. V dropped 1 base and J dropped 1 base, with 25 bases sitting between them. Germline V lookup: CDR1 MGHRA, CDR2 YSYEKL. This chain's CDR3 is CASSQASPEGEIQPQETQYF. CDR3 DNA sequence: TGCGCCAGCAGCCAAGCCTCGCCCGAGGGAGAGATCCAGCCCCAAGAGACCCAGTACTTC.

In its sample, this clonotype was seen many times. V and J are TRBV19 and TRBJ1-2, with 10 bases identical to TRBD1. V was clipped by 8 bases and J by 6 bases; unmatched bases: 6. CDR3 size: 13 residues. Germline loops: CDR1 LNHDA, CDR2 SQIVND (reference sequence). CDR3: CASGTGEFDGYTF. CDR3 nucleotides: TGTGCCAGTGGGACAGGGGAGTTTGATGGCTACACCTTC.

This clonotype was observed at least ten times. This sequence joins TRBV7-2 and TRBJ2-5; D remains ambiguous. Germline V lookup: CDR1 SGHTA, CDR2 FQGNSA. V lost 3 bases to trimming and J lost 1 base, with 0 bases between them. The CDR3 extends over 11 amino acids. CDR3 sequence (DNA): TGTGCCAGCAGCTTCCAAGAGACCCAGTACTTC. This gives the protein CASSFQETQYF.

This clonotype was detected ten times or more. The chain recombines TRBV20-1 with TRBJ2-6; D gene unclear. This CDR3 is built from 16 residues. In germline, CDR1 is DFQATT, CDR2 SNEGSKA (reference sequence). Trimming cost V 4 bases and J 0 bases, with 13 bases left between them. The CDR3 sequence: CSATRRISSGANVLTF. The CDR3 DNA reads TGCAGTGCTACCAGGAGAATAAGCTCTGGGGCCAACGTCCTGACTTTC.

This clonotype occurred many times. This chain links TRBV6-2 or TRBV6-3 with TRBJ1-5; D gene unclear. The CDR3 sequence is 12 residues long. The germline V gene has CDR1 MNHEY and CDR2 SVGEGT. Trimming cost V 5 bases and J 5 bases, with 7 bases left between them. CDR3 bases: TGTGCCAGCAGTCAGTCTTATCAGCCCCAGCATTTT. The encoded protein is CASSQSYQPQHF.

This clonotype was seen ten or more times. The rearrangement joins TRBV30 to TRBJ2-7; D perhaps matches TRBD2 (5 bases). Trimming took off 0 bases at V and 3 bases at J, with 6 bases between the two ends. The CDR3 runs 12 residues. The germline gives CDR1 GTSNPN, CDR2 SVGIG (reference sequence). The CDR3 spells CAWSVRGYEQYF. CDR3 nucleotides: TGTGCCTGGAGTGTCCGGGGCTACGAGCAGTACTTC.

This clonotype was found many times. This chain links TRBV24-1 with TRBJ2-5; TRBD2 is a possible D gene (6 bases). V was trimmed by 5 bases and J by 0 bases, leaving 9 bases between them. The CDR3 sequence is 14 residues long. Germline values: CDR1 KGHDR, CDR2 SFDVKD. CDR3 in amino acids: CATSVGGNQETQYF. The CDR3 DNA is TGTGCCACCAGTGTCGGAGGGAACCAAGAGACCCAGTACTTC.

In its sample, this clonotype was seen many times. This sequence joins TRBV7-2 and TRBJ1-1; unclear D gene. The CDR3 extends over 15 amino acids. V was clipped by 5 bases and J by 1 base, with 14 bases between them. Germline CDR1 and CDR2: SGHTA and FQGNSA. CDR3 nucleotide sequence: TGTGCCAGCAGCCAGGCCCGAAGCGGGAACACTGAAGCTTTCTTT. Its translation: CASSQARSGNTEAFF.

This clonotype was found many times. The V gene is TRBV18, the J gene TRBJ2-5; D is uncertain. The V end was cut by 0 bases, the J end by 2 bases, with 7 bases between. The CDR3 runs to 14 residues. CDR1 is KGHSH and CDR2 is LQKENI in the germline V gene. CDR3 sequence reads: CASSPPWGQETQYF. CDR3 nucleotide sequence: TGTGCCAGCTCACCACCGTGGGGTCAAGAGACCCAGTACTTC.

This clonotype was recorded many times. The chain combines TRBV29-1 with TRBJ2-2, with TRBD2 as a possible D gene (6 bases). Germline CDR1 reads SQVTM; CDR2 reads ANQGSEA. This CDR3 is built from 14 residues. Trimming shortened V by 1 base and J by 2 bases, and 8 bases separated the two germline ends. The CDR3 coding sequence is TGCAGCGTTGAAGCGGGAGTTAACACCGGGGAGCTGTTTTTT. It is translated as CSVEAGVNTGELFF.

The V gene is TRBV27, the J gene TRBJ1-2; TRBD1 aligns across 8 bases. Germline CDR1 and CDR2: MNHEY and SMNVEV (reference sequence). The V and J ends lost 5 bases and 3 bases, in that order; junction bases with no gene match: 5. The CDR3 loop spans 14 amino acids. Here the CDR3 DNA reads TGTGCCAGCAGTCGGACAGGGCTTGACTATGGCTACACCTTC. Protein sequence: CASSRTGLDYGYTF.